The clone carrying this T cell receptor (beta chain) occurred once. The antigen is unknown. The entry originates in a study of cytomegalovirus exposure and HLA in healthy donors. Study observations and caveats: Judged likely to be a sequencing artifact was a cluster of highly shared sequence variants.

Per germline, CDR1 SGHNT and CDR2 YYREEE (reference sequence). The CDR3 length is 12 residues. Trimming removed 9 bases from V and 7 bases from J, with 13 bases in between. The PCR had 60 Vbeta and 13 Jbeta primers. Clones were read by immunoSEQ multiplex PCR, and TCRdb kept only the in-frame ones, dropping some. The sample records 150,000 to 200,000 clones, about 80% being singletons. The receptor comes from a woman aged 18-35 years in good health and CMV-seropositive. Sequenced: PBMCs. This chain joins TRBV5-4 and TRBJ2-2, with D possibly being TRBD2 (6 bases). CDR3 amino acids: CATYPGVGELFF. CDR3 DNA sequence: TGTGCCACCTACCCGGGAGTCGGGGAGCTGTTTTTT. The full variable domain, its missing parts supplied by reference TRBV5-4 and TRBJ2-2, is ETGVTQSPTHLIKTRGQQVTLRCSSQSGHNTVSWYQQALGQGPQFIFQYYREEENGRGNFPPRFSGLQFPNYSSELNVNALELDDSALYLCATYPGVGELFFGEGSRLTVL.